The 25 T cell receptor beta chains reported below all come from one sample, sequenced in a study of identical twins. In TCRdb, the 5' RACE reads were re-called with MiXCR into one record per CDR3 protein. The sample records approximately 500,000 distinct CDR3 sequences, roughly 15% being singletons. These data also formed part of another study, on yellow fever vaccine responses in identical twins.

The material sequenced was CD4+ T cells sorted from blood. The receptors derive from a woman aged 18 to 35 in good health.

J is TRBJ1-5 and V is TRBV6-5, with D perhaps matching TRBD1 (6 bases). The V end was cut by 2 bases, the J end by 3 bases, with 8 bases between. Germline lookup yields CDR1 MNHEY and CDR2 SVGAGI. The CDR3 is 14 residues long. In nucleotides, the CDR3 is TGTGCCAGCAGTTACGACAGGTACAATCAGCCCCAGCATTTT. It translates to CASSYDRYNQPQHF.

In its sample, this clonotype was seen a few times. The chain combines TRBV3-1 with TRBJ2-3; 9 nucleotides align to TRBD2. CDR3 length: 13 residues. Germline V gene lookup returns CDR1 LGHDT and CDR2 YNNKEL (reference sequence). Trimming cost V 3 bases and J 9 bases; bases outside gene matches: 4. This CDR3 reads CASSHDSGRTQYF. CDR3 sequence (DNA): TGTGCCAGCAGCCACGATAGCGGGAGAACGCAGTATTTT.

This clonotype was seen a few times. The chain links TRBV20-1 to TRBJ2-3; 11 nucleotides match TRBD2. V trimming: 3 bases; J trimming: 4 bases; junction bases outside the gene matches: 6. The CDR3 consists of 15 residues. CDR1 and CDR2 from the germline V gene are DFQATT and SNEGSKA (reference sequence). The CDR3 loop reads CSASGLAGGADTQYF. The CDR3 region has the DNA TGCAGTGCTAGTGGCCTAGCGGGGGGAGCAGATACGCAGTATTTT.

V is TRBV12-3 or TRBV12-4 and J is TRBJ1-2; D is possibly TRBD1 (5 bases). The CDR3 extends over 14 amino acids. Trimming pared 4 bases from V and 0 bases from J, leaving 9 bases between. This CDR3 is CASSSGLANYGYTF. CDR3 coding DNA: TGTGCCAGCAGTTCAGGGTTAGCTAACTATGGCTACACCTTC.

V usage is TRBV13 and J usage is TRBJ2-4; tentative D call: TRBD1 (6 bases). CDR1 is PRHDT, CDR2 FYEKMQ, per germline (reference sequence). The CDR3 length is 15 residues. Trimming pared 5 bases from V and 4 bases from J, leaving 15 bases between. The CDR3 loop reads CASSGRGTLKNIQYF. The CDR3 DNA sequence: TGTGCCAGCAGCGGCAGGGGAACCTTAAAAAACATTCAGTACTTC.

The chain combines TRBV12-3 or TRBV12-4 with TRBJ1-1; tentative D call: TRBD1 (5 bases). CDR3 size: 15 residues. V lost 5 bases, J lost 4 bases, and 17 bases lay in between. This CDR3 is CASSLNPGLGTEAFF. The CDR3 DNA reads TGTGCCAGCAGTCTCAACCCAGGGTTGGGCACTGAAGCTTTCTTT.

This clonotype was found many times. In DNA, the CDR3 is TGTGCCAGCAGAACGGGACAGCACACTGAAGCTTTCTTT. Translated: CASRTGQHTEAFF. The chain couples TRBV12-3 or TRBV12-4 to TRBJ1-1; 7 nucleotides match TRBD1. The CDR3 has 13 residues. V lost 6 bases, J lost 3 bases, and 4 bases stayed unmatched.

The sample holds many counts of this clonotype. The V gene is TRBV7-3, the J gene TRBJ1-6; no clear D. The length of the CDR3 is 15 residues. Trimming took 5 bases from V and 7 from J, leaving 15 bases between them. Germline V lookup: CDR1 SGHTA, CDR2 FQGTGA. CDR3 coding DNA: TGTGCCAGCAGCCCAAATTCAGCCAGGAATTCACCCCTCCACTTT. Protein: CASSPNSARNSPLHF. Supplemented by reference TRBV7-3 and TRBJ1-6, the full variable domain reads GAGVSQTPSNKVTEKGKYVELRCDPISGHTALYWYRQSLGQGPEFLIYFQGTGAADDSGLPNDRFFAVRPEGSVSTLKIQRTERGDSAVYLCASSPNSARNSPLHFGNGTRLTVT.

The chain joins TRBV5-1 to TRBJ2-3; D perhaps matches TRBD1 (7 bases). V lost 0 bases, J lost 8 bases, and 19 bases lay in between. The CDR3 covers 16 residues. Germline assignment: CDR1 SGHRS and CDR2 YFSETQ. DNA of the CDR3: TGCGCCAGCAGCTTGGAGGTTGGAGGGGGCGCTGGTACGCAGTATTTT. This codes for CASSLEVGGGAGTQYF.

This clonotype was counted between two and nine times. V gene TRBV20-1 combines with J gene TRBJ2-7; no definite D call. Trimming shortened V by 6 bases and J by 3 bases, and 15 bases separated the two germline ends. Germline V lookup: CDR1 DFQATT, CDR2 SNEGSKA (reference sequence). The CDR3 spans 13 residues. The CDR3 DNA reads as TGCAGTGCCGCCGCTGGCGTCCACTACGAGCAGTACGTC. Encoded protein: CSAAAGVHYEQYV.

J is TRBJ2-2 and V is TRBV10-3; 7 nucleotides align to TRBD1. CDR3 length: 15 amino acids. CDR1 ENHRY and CDR2 SYGVKD come from the germline V gene. V lost 4 bases, J lost 5 bases, and 7 bases stayed unmatched. CDR3 protein: CAISAGAGGTGELFF. The CDR3 bases are TGTGCCATCAGTGCCGGAGCAGGGGGAACCGGGGAGCTGTTTTTT.

This clonotype turned up a few times. The rearrangement joins TRBV20-1 to TRBJ2-1; perhaps TRBD2 as D (5 bases). Trimming removed 4 bases at V and 10 bases at J, with 11 bases between. The CDR3 sequence is 11 residues long. The V gene's germline CDR1 is DFQATT and CDR2 SNEGSKA (reference sequence). Here the CDR3 DNA reads TGCAGTGCTATCCCCGTAGCGGAGCAGTTCTTC. Its protein product is CSAIPVAEQFF.

V and J are TRBV5-5 and TRBJ2-1, with 14 bases that match TRBD2. The CDR3 is 18 amino acids. Germline V lookup: CDR1 SGHKS, CDR2 YYEKEE (reference sequence). With V trimmed by 3 bases and J by 4 bases, 9 bases remained unmatched. The CDR3 protein is CASSWGLAGESPYNEQFF. The DNA for the CDR3 is TGTGCCAGCAGCTGGGGACTAGCGGGAGAGTCCCCTTACAATGAGCAGTTCTTC. Complete variable domain (other parts from reference TRBV5-5 and TRBJ2-1): DAGVTQSPTHLIKTRGQQVTLRCSPISGHKSVSWYQQVLGQGPQFIFQYYEKEERGRGNFPDRFSARQFPNYSSELNVNALLLGDSALYLCASSWGLAGESPYNEQFFGPGTRLTVL.

This clonotype was observed a few times. The chain is built from TRBV12-3 or TRBV12-4 and TRBJ2-2, with 7 bases aligning to TRBD2. The J segment lost 1 base and the V segment lost 6 bases, leaving 5 bases of the junction unmatched. This CDR3 region has 15 residues. The DNA of the CDR3 is TGTGCCAGCAGCCCAGCGGGGTTGAACACCGGGGAGCTGTTTTTT. It codes for CASSPAGLNTGELFF.

This clonotype has ten or more counts. The gene calls are TRBV29-1 and TRBJ2-1; TRBD2 agrees at 11 bases. The trim removed 5 bases at V and 9 bases at J, leaving 12 bases unmatched. The CDR3 length is 15 residues. Per the germline V gene, CDR1 is SQVTM and CDR2 is ANQGSEA. The CDR3 reads CSVQTLAGGPGEQFF. CDR3 bases: TGCAGCGTTCAAACATTAGCGGGGGGGCCCGGTGAGCAGTTCTTC.

The chain carries TRBV20-1 and TRBJ1-1, with D tentatively TRBD1 (5 bases). With 2 bases removed from V and 2 bases from J, the gap between germline ends came to 15 bases. There are 15 residues in the CDR3. Per germline, CDR1 DFQATT and CDR2 SNEGSKA (reference sequence). The CDR3 bases are TGCAGTGCTAGATGGGGAAGGGGCAGAAACACTGAAGCTTTCTTT. Residues: CSARWGRGRNTEAFF.

V is TRBV3-1 and J is TRBJ2-5; 7 bases line up with TRBD2. V shed 1 base, J shed 9 bases, and the junction held 5 bases outside the gene matches. CDR3 length: 13 amino acids. Germline assignment: CDR1 LGHDT and CDR2 YNNKEL (reference sequence). The chain's CDR3 is CASSQAPRGAQYF. The CDR3 nucleotides read TGTGCCAGCAGCCAAGCGCCCCGGGGGGCCCAGTACTTC.

This clonotype was detected a few times. The chain joins TRBV5-1 to TRBJ2-1, with D tentatively TRBD2 (6 bases). The V gene's germline CDR1 is SGHRS and CDR2 YFSETQ. Deletions cut 0 bases from V and 2 bases from J, with 12 bases between. CDR3 size: 16 residues. The CDR3 loop is CASSLAGVSAYNEQFF. DNA of the CDR3: TGCGCCAGCAGCTTGGCGGGAGTCAGTGCCTACAATGAGCAGTTCTTC.

The chain recombines TRBV29-1 with TRBJ2-1; 7 bases align to TRBD2. Germline V CDR1 and CDR2: SQVTM, ANQGSEA. The CDR3 is 14 amino acids. The junction had 13 bases not matched to a gene; V was cut back by 6 bases and J by 8 bases. The DNA for the CDR3 is TGCAGCGTCCCCCGGCAGGGAGGGACCCATGAGCAGTTCTTC. Its translation: CSVPRQGGTHEQFF.

This clonotype was observed a handful of times. The chain couples TRBV7-7 to TRBJ2-3; 8 bases are a match to TRBD1. V shed 1 base and J 1 base; nucleotides not matched to a gene: 7. The V gene's germline CDR1 is SSHAT and CDR2 FNYEAQ (reference sequence). The CDR3 runs to 17 residues. This CDR3 is CASSLEGDRSGTDTQYF. The DNA of the CDR3 is TGTGCCAGCAGCTTAGAGGGGGACAGGTCGGGCACAGATACGCAGTATTTT.

This clonotype was picked up a small number of times. This chain uses TRBV12-5 with TRBJ1-1; 7 bases map to TRBD1. The CDR3 runs 17 residues. Germline loops: CDR1 LGHNT, CDR2 FRNRAP. With 5 bases clipped from V and 2 bases from J, the junction kept 14 bases outside the gene matches. CDR3 sequence reads: CASGPSGKGQFNTEAFF. The CDR3 DNA sequence: TGTGCTAGTGGTCCCAGCGGCAAGGGACAGTTTAACACTGAAGCTTTCTTT.

The V call is TRBV5-1, the J call TRBJ2-3, with 12 bases that match TRBD2. Per germline, CDR1 SGHRS and CDR2 YFSETQ. The CDR3 consists of 16 residues. V shed 1 base and J 4 bases; nucleotides not matched to a gene: 4. The CDR3 sequence is CASSLPSGRGADTQYF. In nucleotides, the CDR3 is TGCGCCAGCAGCTTGCCTAGCGGGAGGGGCGCAGATACGCAGTATTTT.

The chain links TRBV10-3 to TRBJ2-7, with 7 bases lining up with TRBD1. CDR1 is ENHRY and CDR2 is SYGVKD in the germline V gene. J lost 4 bases, V lost 2 bases, and 11 bases had no gene match. The CDR3 length is 16 residues. The CDR3 DNA reads as TGTGCCATCAGTGAGGTGGGACAGAGGGGATCGTACGAGCAGTACTTC. Translating it yields CAISEVGQRGSYEQYF.

This clonotype was seen a handful of times. The genes are TRBV6-4 and TRBJ2-1; D uncertain. Germline V CDR1 and CDR2: MRHNA, SNTAGT. The CDR3 contains 13 residues. V was cut by 0 bases and J by 12 bases, with 12 bases left in between. The CDR3 is CASSDSIVGRQFF. CDR3 in DNA: TGTGCCAGCAGTGACTCGATAGTGGGTAGGCAGTTCTTC.

This clonotype has just a few counts. V usage is TRBV20-1 and J usage is TRBJ2-1; TRBD1 matches 9 bases. The V and J ends lost 5 bases and 8 bases, in that order; junction bases with no gene match: 10. Per the germline V gene, CDR1 is DFQATT and CDR2 is SNEGSKA (reference sequence). The CDR3 length is 14 residues. The CDR3 DNA follows: TGCAGTGCTGATAAACCGGGACAGGGACATGAGCAGTTCTTC. This encodes CSADKPGQGHEQFF.